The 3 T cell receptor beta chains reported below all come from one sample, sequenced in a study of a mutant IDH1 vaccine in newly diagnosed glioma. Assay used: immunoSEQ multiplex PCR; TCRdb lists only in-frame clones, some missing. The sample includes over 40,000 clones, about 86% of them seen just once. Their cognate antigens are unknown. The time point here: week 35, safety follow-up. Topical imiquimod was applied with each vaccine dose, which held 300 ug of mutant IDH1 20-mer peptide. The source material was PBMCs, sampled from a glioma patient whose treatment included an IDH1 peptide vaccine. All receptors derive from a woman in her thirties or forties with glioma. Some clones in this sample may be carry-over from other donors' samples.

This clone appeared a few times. CDR3 nucleotides: TGTGCCAGCAGCCTGGCCGGCGGGCGGGACGAGCAGTACTTC. Amino acids: CASSLAGGRDEQYF. V and J are TRBV4-2 and TRBJ2-7; the D gene is possibly TRBD2 (5 bases). The CDR3 has 14 amino acids. Deletions cut 4 bases from V and 5 bases from J, with 15 bases between. Germline V gives CDR1 LGHNA, CDR2 YNFKEQ.

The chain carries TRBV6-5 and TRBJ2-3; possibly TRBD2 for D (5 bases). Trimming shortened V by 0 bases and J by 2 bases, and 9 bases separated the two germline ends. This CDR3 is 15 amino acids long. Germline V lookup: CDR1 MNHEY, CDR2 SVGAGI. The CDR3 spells CASSYSGGFTDTQYF. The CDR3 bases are TGTGCCAGCAGTTACTCAGGAGGTTTCACAGATACGCAGTATTTT.

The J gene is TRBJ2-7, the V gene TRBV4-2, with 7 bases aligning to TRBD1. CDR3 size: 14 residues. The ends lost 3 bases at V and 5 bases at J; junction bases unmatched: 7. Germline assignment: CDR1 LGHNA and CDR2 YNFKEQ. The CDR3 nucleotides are TGTGCCAGCAGCCAGGGGGACAGTCGGGACGAGCAGTACTTC. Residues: CASSQGDSRDEQYF.